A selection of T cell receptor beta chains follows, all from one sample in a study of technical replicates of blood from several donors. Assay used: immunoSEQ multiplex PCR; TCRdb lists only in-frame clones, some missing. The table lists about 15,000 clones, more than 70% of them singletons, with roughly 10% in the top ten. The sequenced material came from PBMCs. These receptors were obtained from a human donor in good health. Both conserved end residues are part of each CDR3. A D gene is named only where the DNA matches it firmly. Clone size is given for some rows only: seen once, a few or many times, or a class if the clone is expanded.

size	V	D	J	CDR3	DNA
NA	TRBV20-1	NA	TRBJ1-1	CKEPDKKAFF	TGCAAGGAGCCCGATAAAAAAGCTTTCTTT
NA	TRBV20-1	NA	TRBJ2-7	CSAQASYEQYF	TGCAGTGCCCAAGCTTCCTACGAGCAGTACTTC
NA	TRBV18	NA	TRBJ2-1	CASSPLVDSGNEQFF	TGTGCCAGCTCACCACTGGTTGATTCGGGCAATGAGCAGTTCTTC
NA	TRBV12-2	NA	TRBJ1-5	CASRYLPAGGNQPQHF	TGTGCAAGTCGCTACCTACCTGCAGGGGGCAATCAGCCCCAGCATTTT
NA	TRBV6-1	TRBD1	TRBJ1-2	CASSGDSGWGYTF	TGTGCCAGCAGTGGGGACAGTGGCTGGGGCTACACCTTC
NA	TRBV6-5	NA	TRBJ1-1	CATPGLGCEAFF	TGTGCCACCCCAGGGCTGGGTTGTGAAGCTTTCTTT
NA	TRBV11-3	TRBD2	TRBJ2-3	CASSLSGTSLTDTQYF	TGTGCCAGCAGCTTATCCGGGACTAGCCTAACAGATACGCAGTATTTT
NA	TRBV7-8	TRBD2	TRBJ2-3	CASSPRAGGPTDTQYF	TGTGCCAGCAGCCCTCGGGCGGGAGGGCCCACAGATACGCAGTATTTT
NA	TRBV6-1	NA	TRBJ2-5	CASGETRRGRETQYF	TGTGCCAGCGGGGAGACTAGGAGGGGCCGAGAGACCCAGTACTTC
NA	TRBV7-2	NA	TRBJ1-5	CASSSNGRGANQPQHF	TGTGCCAGCAGCTCCAACGGGAGGGGCGCTAATCAGCCCCAGCATTTT
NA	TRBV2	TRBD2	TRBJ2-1	CASRTSVSSYNEQFF	TGTGCCAGCAGGACTAGCGTTTCCTCCTACAATGAGCAGTTCTTC
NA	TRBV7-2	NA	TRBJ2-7	CASSLVAAATYEQYF	TGTGCCAGCAGCTTAGTCGCGGCAGCCACCTACGAGCAGTACTTC
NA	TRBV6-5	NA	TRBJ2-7	CASSPRSHRYEQYF	TGTGCCAGCAGCCCCCGCAGCCACAGGTACGAGCAGTACTTC
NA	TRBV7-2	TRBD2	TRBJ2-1	CASSLGLAVGSDEQFF	TGTGCCAGCAGCTTAGGCCTAGCGGTTGGTTCGGATGAGCAGTTCTTC
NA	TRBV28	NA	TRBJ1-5	CASSPAGEGSNQPQHF	TGTGCCAGCAGTCCCGCCGGGGAGGGTAGCAATCAGCCCCAGCATTTT
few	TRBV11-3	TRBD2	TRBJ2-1	CASSSGLAYNEQFF	TGTGCCAGCAGCTCTGGACTAGCCTACAATGAGCAGTTCTTC